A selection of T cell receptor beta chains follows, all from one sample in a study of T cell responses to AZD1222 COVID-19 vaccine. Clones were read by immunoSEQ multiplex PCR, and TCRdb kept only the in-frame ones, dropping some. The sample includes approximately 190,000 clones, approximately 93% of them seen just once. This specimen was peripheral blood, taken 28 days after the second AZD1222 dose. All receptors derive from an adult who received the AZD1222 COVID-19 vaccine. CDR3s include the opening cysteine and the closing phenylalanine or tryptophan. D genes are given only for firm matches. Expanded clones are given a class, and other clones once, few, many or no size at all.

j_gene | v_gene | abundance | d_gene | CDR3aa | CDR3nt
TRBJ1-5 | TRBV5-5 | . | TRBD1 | CASSLVDAGQLNQPQHF | TGTGCCAGCAGCTTGGTAGATGCGGGACAGCTGAATCAGCCCCAGCATTTT
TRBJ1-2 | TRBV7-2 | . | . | CASSSNFRGDYGYTF | TGTGCCAGCAGCTCTAACTTTAGGGGCGACTATGGCTACACCTTC
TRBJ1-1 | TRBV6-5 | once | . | CASRSDRNTEAFF | TGTGCCAGCAGATCAGACAGGAACACTGAAGCTTTCTTT
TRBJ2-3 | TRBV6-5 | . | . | CASTSRWGSTDTQYF | TGTGCCAGCACCAGCAGGTGGGGCAGCACAGATACGCAGTATTTT
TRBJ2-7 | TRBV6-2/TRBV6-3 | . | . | CASSYSGFHVSYEQYF | TGTGCCAGCAGTTACTCTGGATTCCACGTATCCTACGAGCAGTACTTC
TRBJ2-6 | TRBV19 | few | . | CASTGTSSGANVLTF | TGTGCCAGTACCGGGACATCCTCTGGGGCCAACGTCCTGACTTTC
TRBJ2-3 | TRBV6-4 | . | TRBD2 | CASSDVGGSDTQYF | TGTGCCAGCAGTGACGTGGGGGGGTCAGATACGCAGTATTTT
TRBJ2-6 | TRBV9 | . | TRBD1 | CASSVGGTGVGVLTF | TGTGCCAGCAGCGTAGGGGGGACAGGGGTCGGCGTCCTGACTTTC
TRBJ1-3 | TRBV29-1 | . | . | CSASGLSSGNTIYF | TGCAGCGCCTCCGGACTGTCCTCTGGAAACACCATATATTTT
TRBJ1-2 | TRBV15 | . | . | CATSFGSGYGYTF | TGTGCCACCAGCTTCGGTAGTGGCTATGGCTACACCTTC
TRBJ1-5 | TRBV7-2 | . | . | CASSFSGQNQPQHF | TGTGCCAGCAGCTTTTCAGGGCAGAATCAGCCCCAGCATTTT
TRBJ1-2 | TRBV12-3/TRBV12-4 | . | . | CASSFGVRGYTF | TGTGCCAGCAGTTTTGGGGTACGTGGCTACACCTTC
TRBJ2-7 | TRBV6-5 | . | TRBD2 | CASNIGPRLAGGLHF | TGTGCCAGCAATATCGGACCCCGACTAGCGGGGGGTCTACACTTC
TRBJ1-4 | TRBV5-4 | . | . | CASSLGGTTNEKLFF | TGTGCCAGCAGCTTGGGGGGAACGACTAATGAAAAACTGTTTTTT
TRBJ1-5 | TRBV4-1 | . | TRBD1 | CASSLGQGVRPQHF | TGCGCCAGCAGCTTGGGACAGGGGGTCAGGCCCCAGCATTTT
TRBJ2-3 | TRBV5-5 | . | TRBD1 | CASSHPGQLSDTQYF | TGTGCCAGCAGCCATCCGGGACAGCTATCAGATACGCAGTATTTT
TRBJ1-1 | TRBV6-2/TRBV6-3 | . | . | CASSYETKKVFF | TGTGCCAGCAGTTACGAGACAAAGAAGGTTTTCTTT
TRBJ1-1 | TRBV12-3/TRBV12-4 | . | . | CASSLTVSEAFF | TGTGCCAGCAGTTTAACGGTGTCCGAAGCTTTCTTT
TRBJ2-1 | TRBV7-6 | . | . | CASSLVDPPNNEQFF | TGTGCCAGCAGCTTAGTCGATCCCCCGAACAATGAGCAGTTCTTC
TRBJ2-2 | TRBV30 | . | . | CAWSLRTKNTGELFF | TGTGCCTGGAGCCTAAGGACCAAAAACACCGGGGAGCTGTTTTTT
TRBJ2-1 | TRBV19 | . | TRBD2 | CASRTFGRGGHNEQFF | TGTGCCAGTAGGACTTTTGGGCGGGGGGGCCACAATGAGCAGTTCTTC
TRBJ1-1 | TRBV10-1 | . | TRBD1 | CASSGTGRAFF | TGCGCCAGCAGTGGGACAGGACGAGCTTTCTTT
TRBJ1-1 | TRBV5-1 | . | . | CARMKGLAEAFF | TGCGCCAGGATGAAAGGCTTAGCTGAAGCTTTCTTT
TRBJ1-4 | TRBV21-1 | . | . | CASKKTGPKKLFF | TGTGCCAGCAAGAAGACAGGGCCGAAAAAACTGTTTTTT
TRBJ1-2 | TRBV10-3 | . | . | CAISGPGGDGYTF | TGTGCCATCAGTGGTCCCGGGGGCGATGGCTACACCTTC
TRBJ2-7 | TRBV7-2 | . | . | CASSFRTAYYEQYF | TGTGCCAGCAGCTTTCGGACGGCCTACTACGAGCAGTACTTC
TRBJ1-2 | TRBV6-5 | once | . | CATGGDQRGYTF | TGTGCCACCGGGGGGGACCAAAGGGGCTACACCTTC
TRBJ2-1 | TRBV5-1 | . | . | CASSLVPEHYNEQFF | TGCGCCAGCAGCTTGGTGCCAGAGCACTACAATGAGCAGTTCTTC
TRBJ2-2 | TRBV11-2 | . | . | CASGPPGDHTGELFF | TGTGCCAGCGGACCTCCGGGGGACCACACCGGGGAGCTGTTTTTT
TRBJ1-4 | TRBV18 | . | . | CASSPRIQDSTNEKLFF | TGTGCCAGCTCACCAAGGATTCAGGACAGCACTAATGAAAAACTGTTTTTT
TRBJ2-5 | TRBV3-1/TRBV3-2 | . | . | CASSQGIQETQYF | TGTGCCAGCAGCCAGGGCATTCAAGAGACCCAGTACTTC
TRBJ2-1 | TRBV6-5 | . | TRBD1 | CASIDIGTGGLGQFF | TGTGCCAGCATCGATATTGGGACAGGTGGATTAGGGCAGTTCTTC
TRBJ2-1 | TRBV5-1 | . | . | CASSLGSTGPNEQFF | TGCGCCAGCAGCTTGGGGTCGACAGGCCCCAATGAGCAGTTCTTC
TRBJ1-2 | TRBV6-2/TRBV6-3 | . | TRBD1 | CASSPLLSGTGQIRSYGYTF | TGTGCCAGCAGTCCCCTTTTATCCGGGACAGGGCAGATTAGGAGCTATGGCTACACCTTC
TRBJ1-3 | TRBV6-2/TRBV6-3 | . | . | CASSYGNPSGNTIYF | TGTGCCAGCAGTTACGGGAACCCCTCTGGAAACACCATATATTTT
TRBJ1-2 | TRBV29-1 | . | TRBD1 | CSVVTGERDYGYTF | TGCAGCGTTGTAACAGGGGAAAGGGACTATGGCTACACCTTC
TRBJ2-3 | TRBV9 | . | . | CASSQQDGTDTQYF | TGTGCCAGCAGCCAACAGGATGGGACAGATACGCAGTATTTT
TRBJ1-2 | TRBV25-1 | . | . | CASAPGGLRGYTF | TGTGCCAGCGCCCCCGGGGGGCTGAGGGGCTACACCTTC
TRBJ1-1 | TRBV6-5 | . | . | CASSSGTVNTEAFF | TGTGCCAGCAGTTCGGGGACGGTGAACACTGAAGCTTTCTTT
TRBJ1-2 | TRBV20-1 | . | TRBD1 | CSARSGGGYTF | TGCAGTGCTCGGTCAGGGGGTGGCTACACCTTC
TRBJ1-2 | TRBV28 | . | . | CASSPPGGDYYTF | TGTGCCAGCAGTCCCCCGGGGGGGGATTACTACACCTTC
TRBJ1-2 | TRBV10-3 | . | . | CAISGDIPNYGYTF | TGTGCCATCAGTGGGGACATCCCTAACTATGGCTACACCTTC
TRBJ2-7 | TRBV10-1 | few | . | CASSAGASYEQYF | TGCGCCAGCAGTGCGGGGGCCTCCTACGAGCAGTACTTC
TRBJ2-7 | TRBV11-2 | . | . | CASSPPDSNEQYF | TGTGCCAGCAGCCCTCCGGACAGCAACGAGCAGTACTTC
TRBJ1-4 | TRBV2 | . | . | CATKSGTATNEKLFF | TGTGCCACCAAATCCGGGACGGCAACTAATGAAAAACTGTTTTTT
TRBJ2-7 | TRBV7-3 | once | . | CASKVGDSSYEQYF | TGTGCCAGCAAAGTGGGGGACTCCTCCTACGAGCAGTACTTC
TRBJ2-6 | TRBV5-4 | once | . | CASSFLGPGANVLTF | TGTGCCAGCAGCTTTTTGGGGCCTGGGGCCAACGTCCTGACTTTC
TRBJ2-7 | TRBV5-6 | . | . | CASSLAVRVDEQYF | TGTGCCAGCAGCTTGGCCGTCAGGGTTGACGAGCAGTACTTC
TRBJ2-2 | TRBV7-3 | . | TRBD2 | CASGGGSNAGELFF | TGTGCCAGCGGCGGGGGGTCGAACGCCGGGGAGCTGTTTTTT
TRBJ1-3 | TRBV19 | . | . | CASSPDGNSGNTIYF | TGTGCCAGTAGCCCGGACGGCAACTCTGGAAACACCATATATTTT